This is a list of T cell receptor beta chains from one sample in a study of blood T cells in healthy people across ages. One entry per CDR3 protein results from TCRdb running MiXCR on the 5' RACE reads. This table holds around 1.5 million distinct CDR3 sequences, roughly 64% found once. Sequencing was performed on blood. The receptors derive from a man between 18 and 29 years old in good health. CDR3s include the opening cysteine and the closing phenylalanine or tryptophan. A D gene is named only where the DNA matches it firmly. Rows give clone size only sometimes, using once, few, many, or a class for an expanded clone.

cdr3_aa: CASSLIGGDYQETQYF
cdr3_nt: TGTGCCAGCAGTTTAATTGGTGGGGATTACCAAGAGACCCAGTACTTC
d_call: .
j_call: TRBJ2-5
v_call: TRBV27
clone_size: .

cdr3_aa: CASSHGPEQFF
cdr3_nt: TGTGCCAGCAGCCATGGGCCCGAGCAGTTCTTC
d_call: .
j_call: TRBJ2-1
v_call: TRBV3-1
clone_size: .

cdr3_aa: CASSPPGQGYNEQFF
cdr3_nt: TGCGCCAGCAGTCCGCCGGGACAGGGGTACAATGAGCAGTTCTTC
d_call: TRBD1
j_call: TRBJ2-1
v_call: TRBV4-1
clone_size: few

cdr3_aa: CASIGVGFEQYF
cdr3_nt: TGCGCCAGCATCGGCGTGGGTTTCGAGCAGTACTTC
d_call: .
j_call: TRBJ2-7
v_call: TRBV5-1
clone_size: .

cdr3_aa: CASRGERGAIWNEQFF
cdr3_nt: TGTGCCAGCCGAGGGGAGCGGGGGGCCATTTGGAATGAGCAGTTCTTC
d_call: TRBD2
j_call: TRBJ2-1
v_call: TRBV27
clone_size: .

cdr3_aa: CSVEPGTPEAFF
cdr3_nt: TGCAGCGTTGAGCCAGGGACCCCTGAAGCTTTCTTT
d_call: .
j_call: TRBJ1-1
v_call: TRBV29-1
clone_size: few

cdr3_aa: CATSRTRQGADTQYF
cdr3_nt: TGTGCCACCAGCAGGACCCGACAGGGAGCGGATACGCAGTATTTT
d_call: TRBD1
j_call: TRBJ2-3
v_call: TRBV15
clone_size: .

cdr3_aa: CASGNMPGGETQYF
cdr3_nt: TGTGCCAGCGGTAATATGCCTGGGGGAGAGACCCAGTACTTC
d_call: .
j_call: TRBJ2-5
v_call: TRBV27
clone_size: .

cdr3_aa: CASDQGGDGQNIQYF
cdr3_nt: TGTGCCAGTGACCAAGGGGGGGACGGACAAAACATTCAGTACTTC
d_call: .
j_call: TRBJ2-4
v_call: TRBV2
clone_size: .

cdr3_aa: CASSVDEQFF
cdr3_nt: TGTGCCAGTTCGGTGGATGAGCAGTTCTTC
d_call: .
j_call: TRBJ2-1
v_call: TRBV6-6
clone_size: .

cdr3_aa: CASSLGPDGVQHF
cdr3_nt: TGTGCCAGCAGCTTGGGGCCGGACGGGGTCCAGCATTTT
d_call: .
j_call: TRBJ1-5
v_call: TRBV7-9
clone_size: .

cdr3_aa: CASLGTARGGNNQPQHF
cdr3_nt: TGTGCCAGCCTCGGGACCGCGCGGGGGGGGAACAATCAGCCCCAGCATTTT
d_call: .
j_call: TRBJ1-5
v_call: TRBV28
clone_size: once

cdr3_aa: CASSEAGAGEGYTF
cdr3_nt: TGTGCCAGCAGTGAAGCAGGGGCGGGGGAAGGCTACACCTTC
d_call: .
j_call: TRBJ1-2
v_call: TRBV6-1
clone_size: .

cdr3_aa: CASSLLFAGVYNEQFF
cdr3_nt: TGTGCCAGCAGCTTACTCTTCGCGGGAGTGTACAATGAGCAGTTCTTC
d_call: TRBD2
j_call: TRBJ2-1
v_call: TRBV7-8
clone_size: .

cdr3_aa: CATSGGSNEQFF
cdr3_nt: TGTGCCACCAGCGGCGGGTCCAATGAGCAGTTCTTC
d_call: .
j_call: TRBJ2-1
v_call: TRBV24-1
clone_size: .

cdr3_aa: CSASKTSNYGYTF
cdr3_nt: TGCAGTGCTAGTAAGACATCTAACTATGGCTACACCTTC
d_call: .
j_call: TRBJ1-2
v_call: TRBV20-1
clone_size: .

cdr3_aa: CASSQMSEKLFF
cdr3_nt: TGTGCCAGCAGCCAGATGTCGGAAAAACTGTTTTTT
d_call: .
j_call: TRBJ1-4
v_call: TRBV14
clone_size: few

cdr3_aa: CASSLGLTRNEQFF
cdr3_nt: TGTGCCAGCAGCTTGGGACTAACCCGCAATGAGCAGTTCTTC
d_call: .
j_call: TRBJ2-1
v_call: TRBV5-6
clone_size: few

cdr3_aa: CASSESFRIQNSPLHF
cdr3_nt: TGTGCCAGCAGTGAATCTTTCAGGATCCAAAATTCACCCCTCCACTTT
d_call: .
j_call: TRBJ1-6
v_call: TRBV2
clone_size: .

cdr3_aa: CSVEGGGSEREQYF
cdr3_nt: TGCAGCGTTGAAGGAGGCGGGAGTGAACGCGAGCAGTACTTC
d_call: TRBD2
j_call: TRBJ2-7
v_call: TRBV29-1
clone_size: few

cdr3_aa: CASSVGQGAYGYTF
cdr3_nt: TGTGCCAGCAGCGTAGGACAGGGGGCCTATGGCTACACCTTC
d_call: TRBD1
j_call: TRBJ1-2
v_call: TRBV7-8
clone_size: once

cdr3_aa: CASSYGSGQGVGEQYF
cdr3_nt: TGTGCCAGCAGTTACGGGTCGGGCCAGGGTGTGGGCGAGCAGTACTTC
d_call: .
j_call: TRBJ2-7
v_call: TRBV6-5
clone_size: .

cdr3_aa: CASTMTSGALSSYNEQFF
cdr3_nt: TGTGCCAGCACCATGACTAGCGGGGCGCTGAGCTCCTACAATGAGCAGTTCTTC
d_call: TRBD2
j_call: TRBJ2-1
v_call: TRBV6-1
clone_size: .

cdr3_aa: CASSLWTGKTEAFF
cdr3_nt: TGCGCCAGCAGCCTCTGGACAGGGAAAACTGAAGCTTTCTTT
d_call: TRBD1
j_call: TRBJ1-1
v_call: TRBV5-1
clone_size: few

cdr3_aa: CASSQDTGPWETQYF
cdr3_nt: TGCGCCAGCAGCCAAGATACGGGACCATGGGAGACCCAGTACTTC
d_call: .
j_call: TRBJ2-5
v_call: TRBV4-3
clone_size: once

cdr3_aa: CASSPYAGGETQYF
cdr3_nt: TGCGCCAGCAGCCCTTACGCGGGAGGGGAGACCCAGTACTTC
d_call: TRBD2
j_call: TRBJ2-5
v_call: TRBV4-1
clone_size: once

cdr3_aa: CAILGPDTQYF
cdr3_nt: TGTGCCATCCTAGGTCCAGATACGCAGTATTTT
d_call: .
j_call: TRBJ2-3
v_call: TRBV10-3
clone_size: .

cdr3_aa: CSVVGIGGSTDTQYF
cdr3_nt: TGCAGCGTTGTGGGCATCGGCGGGAGTACAGATACGCAGTATTTT
d_call: TRBD2
j_call: TRBJ2-3
v_call: TRBV29-1
clone_size: many

cdr3_aa: CASGDRGSYGYTF
cdr3_nt: TGTGCCAGCGGGGACAGGGGAAGCTATGGCTACACCTTC
d_call: TRBD1
j_call: TRBJ1-2
v_call: TRBV12-3/TRBV12-4
clone_size: .

cdr3_aa: CASGERLNTEAFF
cdr3_nt: TGTGCCAGCGGGGAAAGGTTGAACACTGAAGCTTTCTTT
d_call: .
j_call: TRBJ1-1
v_call: TRBV4-2
clone_size: .

cdr3_aa: CASSKEGRPPYEQYF
cdr3_nt: TGTGCCAGCAGCAAAGAGGGACGGCCCCCCTACGAGCAGTACTTC
d_call: .
j_call: TRBJ2-7
v_call: TRBV21-1
clone_size: few

cdr3_aa: CASSLDAGQGRYEQYF
cdr3_nt: TGTGCCAGCAGCTTAGATGCGGGACAGGGTAGATACGAGCAGTACTTC
d_call: TRBD1
j_call: TRBJ2-7
v_call: TRBV7-9
clone_size: few

cdr3_aa: CASSEGAGRSYEQYF
cdr3_nt: TGTGCCAGCAGTGAAGGCGCAGGTCGCTCCTACGAGCAGTACTTC
d_call: .
j_call: TRBJ2-7
v_call: TRBV6-1
clone_size: .

cdr3_aa: CASSQVAGENEQFF
cdr3_nt: TGCGCCAGCAGCCAAGTTGCAGGCGAGAATGAGCAGTTCTTC
d_call: .
j_call: TRBJ2-1
v_call: TRBV4-1
clone_size: .

cdr3_aa: CSARVPGGHEQFF
cdr3_nt: TGCAGTGCTAGAGTACCGGGAGGGCATGAGCAGTTCTTC
d_call: TRBD2
j_call: TRBJ2-1
v_call: TRBV20-1
clone_size: .

cdr3_aa: CSARDDGRLAGAGYNEQFF
cdr3_nt: TGCAGTGCTAGAGATGATGGGCGGCTAGCGGGAGCGGGGTACAATGAGCAGTTCTTC
d_call: TRBD2
j_call: TRBJ2-1
v_call: TRBV20-1
clone_size: .

cdr3_aa: CSVQDRSSYEQYF
cdr3_nt: TGCAGCGTTCAGGACAGGAGCTCCTACGAGCAGTACTTC
d_call: TRBD1
j_call: TRBJ2-7
v_call: TRBV29-1
clone_size: .

cdr3_aa: CASSPLTVGAEAFF
cdr3_nt: TGCGCCAGCAGCCCACTAACGGTGGGGGCTGAAGCTTTCTTT
d_call: .
j_call: TRBJ1-1
v_call: TRBV4-3
clone_size: few

cdr3_aa: CASSPGQGHQPRHF
cdr3_nt: TGTGCCAGCAGCCCTGGACAGGGACATCAGCCCCGGCATTTT
d_call: TRBD1
j_call: TRBJ1-5
v_call: TRBV6-6
clone_size: .

cdr3_aa: CSARLSGGETQYF
cdr3_nt: TGCAGTGCTAGACTTTCGGGGGGGGAGACCCAGTACTTC
d_call: TRBD2
j_call: TRBJ2-5
v_call: TRBV20-1
clone_size: few

cdr3_aa: CASIEGKSYNEQFF
cdr3_nt: TGTGCCAGCATAGAGGGGAAATCCTACAATGAGCAGTTCTTC
d_call: .
j_call: TRBJ2-1
v_call: TRBV2
clone_size: .

cdr3_aa: CASKGQGGSYNEQFF
cdr3_nt: TGTGCCAGCAAGGGACAGGGGGGTTCCTACAATGAGCAGTTCTTC
d_call: TRBD1
j_call: TRBJ2-1
v_call: TRBV2
clone_size: .

cdr3_aa: CASSQATGQGAFF
cdr3_nt: TGTGCCAGCAGCCAAGCAACAGGGCAGGGAGCTTTCTTT
d_call: .
j_call: TRBJ1-1
v_call: TRBV14
clone_size: few

cdr3_aa: CASSLEPGFNQPQHF
cdr3_nt: TGCGCCAGCAGCTTGGAGCCGGGTTTCAATCAGCCCCAGCATTTT
d_call: .
j_call: TRBJ1-5
v_call: TRBV5-1
clone_size: .

cdr3_aa: CSVSQPGRNTIYF
cdr3_nt: TGCAGCGTTAGCCAACCTGGTAGGAACACCATATATTTT
d_call: .
j_call: TRBJ1-3
v_call: TRBV29-1
clone_size: .

cdr3_aa: CASSSPLGGDWRDTQYF
cdr3_nt: TGTGCCAGCAGCTCCCCTTTGGGGGGAGACTGGCGAGATACGCAGTATTTT
d_call: .
j_call: TRBJ2-3
v_call: TRBV7-2
clone_size: .

cdr3_aa: CASSTLGESYEQYF
cdr3_nt: TGTGCCAGCAGTACCTTAGGGGAGTCCTACGAGCAGTACTTC
d_call: .
j_call: TRBJ2-7
v_call: TRBV12-3/TRBV12-4
clone_size: .

cdr3_aa: CASSQVVADSQYF
cdr3_nt: TGCGCCAGCAGCCAAGTCGTGGCGGACAGTCAGTACTTC
d_call: .
j_call: TRBJ2-5
v_call: TRBV4-1
clone_size: .

cdr3_aa: CASSQTSGGGPYKEQFF
cdr3_nt: TGCGCCAGCAGCCAAACGTCAGGGGGGGGTCCCTACAAGGAGCAGTTCTTC
d_call: .
j_call: TRBJ2-1
v_call: TRBV4-1
clone_size: .

cdr3_aa: CASSLTESEAFF
cdr3_nt: TGTGCCAGCAGTCTCACGGAGTCTGAAGCTTTCTTT
d_call: .
j_call: TRBJ1-1
v_call: TRBV6-6
clone_size: .

cdr3_aa: CASSLFGGQMNTEAFF
cdr3_nt: TGTGCCAGCAGTTTATTCGGCGGACAGATGAACACTGAAGCTTTCTTT
d_call: .
j_call: TRBJ1-1
v_call: TRBV27
clone_size: .

cdr3_aa: CAWIGTSASSYNEQFF
cdr3_nt: TGTGCCTGGATTGGGACTAGCGCTAGCTCCTACAATGAGCAGTTCTTC
d_call: TRBD2
j_call: TRBJ2-1
v_call: TRBV30
clone_size: .

cdr3_aa: CASSLTRQGGQETQYF
cdr3_nt: TGTGCCAGCAGCTTAACAAGACAGGGTGGACAAGAGACCCAGTACTTC
d_call: TRBD1
j_call: TRBJ2-5
v_call: TRBV7-9
clone_size: .